The 7 T cell receptor beta chains below all came from one sample that was sequenced in a study of shared clonotypes between healthy human individuals. This table comes from immunoSEQ multiplex PCR, and its TCRdb copy is limited to in-frame clones, with some not included. The sample shows around 2,100,000 clones, over 85% of them seen only once. Selected positively for CCR7 and CD45RO-negative, naive CD8 cells excluded terminally differentiated effector memory CD45RA+ cells. The specimen was naive CD8+ T cells sorted from blood. These receptors all come from a man aged 18 to 35 in good health.

About this clone itself: Other DNA sequences within the sample encode an identical CDR3. The chain carries TRBV5-4 and TRBJ2-2; 8 nucleotides match TRBD2. V shed 2 bases, J shed 5 bases, and the junction held 2 bases outside the gene matches. Germline loops: CDR1 SGHNT, CDR2 YYREEE (reference sequence). The CDR3 sequence is 14 residues long. The CDR3 nucleotides read TGTGCCAGCAGCTTTGCGGGGGGTACCGGGGAGCTGTTTTTT. Encoded protein: CASSFAGGTGELFF.

This clone was observed once. The chain joins TRBV5-8 to TRBJ1-4, with 11 bases matching TRBD1. CDR1 and CDR2 from the germline V gene are SGHTS and YDEGEE. This CDR3 contains 16 residues. The ends lost 4 bases at V and 5 bases at J; junction bases unmatched: 7. In DNA form, the CDR3 reads TGTGCCAGCAGCCTGGGACAGGGGGTGGTAAATGAAAAACTGTTTTTT. This translates into CASSLGQGVVNEKLFF. The variable domain in full, with the rest retrieved from reference TRBV5-8 and TRBJ1-4, is EAGVTQSPTHLIKTRGQQATLRCSPISGHTSVYWYQQALGLGLQFLLWYDEGEERNRGNFPPRFSGRQFPNYSSELNVNALELEDSALYLCASSLGQGVVNEKLFFGSGTQLSVL.

The table lists this clone with a count of one. In the same sample, other DNA sequences code for this CDR3. V is TRBV5-1 and J is TRBJ2-5; D may be TRBD1 (6 bases). The CDR3 consists of 15 residues. Germline V lookup: CDR1 SGHRS, CDR2 YFSETQ. V lost 0 bases and J 1 base, leaving 10 bases between the germline ends. The CDR3 DNA reads TGCGCCAGCAGCTTGGAAGGGGGAGTCCAAGAGACCCAGTACTTC. Residues: CASSLEGGVQETQYF. Variable domain in full (rest from reference TRBV5-1 and TRBJ2-5): KAGVTQTPRYLIKTRGQQVTLSCSPISGHRSVSWYQQTPGQGLQFLFEYFSETQRNKGNFPGRFSGRQFSNSRSEMNVSTLELGDSALYLCASSLEGGVQETQYFGPGTRLLVL.

Regarding this clone: The same CDR3 arises from other DNA sequences in this sample as well. The chain uses TRBV13 and TRBJ2-7; a weak D match, TRBD2 (5 bases). V was clipped by 3 bases and J by 0 bases, with 6 bases between them. CDR3 length: 13 residues. From germline, CDR1 is PRHDT and CDR2 FYEKMQ (reference sequence). The CDR3 DNA reads TGTGCCAGCAGCTTCCGGGGCTCCTACGAGCAGTACTTC. It specifies CASSFRGSYEQYF.

The rearrangement uses TRBV7-9 and TRBJ2-3; 9 bases agree with TRBD1. CDR1 is SEHNR, CDR2 FQNEAQ, per germline (reference sequence). The V gene end was trimmed by 5 bases and the J gene end by 3 bases; junction bases not matched to a gene: 6. This CDR3 contains 15 residues. The DNA for the CDR3 is TGTGCCAGCAGCAATCCGGGACAGGGAACAGATACGCAGTATTTT. This gives the protein CASSNPGQGTDTQYF.

The chain carries TRBV13 and TRBJ2-5, with D maybe TRBD2 (6 bases). CDR3 length equals 15 residues. Germline-derived CDR1 and CDR2 are PRHDT and FYEKMQ (reference sequence). The V end was cut by 5 bases, the J end by 5 bases, with 18 bases between. CDR3 DNA: TGTGCCAGCAGCCTACGGGACTCATCTCGGGAGACCCAGTACTTC. This sequence encodes CASSLRDSSRETQYF.

The chain combines TRBV5-4 with TRBJ2-1, with a weak D call TRBD1 (6 bases). CDR3 size: 12 residues. The V end lost 4 bases, the J end lost 7 bases, and 9 bases lay between the germline ends. Germline V gives CDR1 SGHNT, CDR2 YYREEE (reference sequence). The CDR3 is CASSITGNEQFF. The CDR3 DNA reads as TGTGCCAGCAGCATAACAGGGAATGAGCAGTTCTTC.